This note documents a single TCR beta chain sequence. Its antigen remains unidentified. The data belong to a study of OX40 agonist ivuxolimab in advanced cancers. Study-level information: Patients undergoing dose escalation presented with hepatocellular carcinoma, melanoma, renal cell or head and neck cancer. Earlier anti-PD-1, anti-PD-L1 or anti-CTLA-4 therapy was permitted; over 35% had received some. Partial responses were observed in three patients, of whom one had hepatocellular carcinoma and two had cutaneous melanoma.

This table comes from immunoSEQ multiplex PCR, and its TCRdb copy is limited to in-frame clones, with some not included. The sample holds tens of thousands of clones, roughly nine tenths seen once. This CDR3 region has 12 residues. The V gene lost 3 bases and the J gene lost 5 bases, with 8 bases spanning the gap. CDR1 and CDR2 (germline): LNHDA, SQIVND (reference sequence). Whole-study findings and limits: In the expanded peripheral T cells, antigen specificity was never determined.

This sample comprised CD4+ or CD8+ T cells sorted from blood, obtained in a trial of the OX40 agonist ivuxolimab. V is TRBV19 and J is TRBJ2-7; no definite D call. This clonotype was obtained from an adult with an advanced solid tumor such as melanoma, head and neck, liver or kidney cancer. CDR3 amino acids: CASSMSYHEQYF. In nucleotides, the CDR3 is TGTGCCAGTAGTATGAGTTACCACGAGCAGTACTTC.